One sample yielded the 16 T cell receptor beta chains listed below, sequenced in a study of PD-1 blockade in classical Hodgkin lymphoma (dated by TCRdb to 2018 to 2021). Libraries were prepared through the immunoSEQ multiplex PCR assay. As stored in TCRdb, this immuneACCESS dataset retains in-frame rearrangements with V and J assigned. A fraction of the clones does not appear; measured against another copy, unresolved V genes explain less than half of the discrepancy, and the remainder lacks a known reason. This sample gives tens of thousands of clones in total; 60% to 70% of them show up just once. The top ten clonotypes cover about 3.1% of the sample. The time point label on this specimen signifies: cycle 4 day 1 (C4D1), after around six weeks of nivolumab. Every trial patient had relapsed after autologous stem cell transplantation, and cohorts A, B and C differed in prior brentuximab vedotin exposure.

Sequenced here: peripheral blood mononuclear cells (PBMCs), sampled before the fourth cycle of nivolumab. The receptors originated from a human donor with classical Hodgkin lymphoma.

This clone came up a few times. This sequence joins TRBV4-1 and TRBJ1-6; D not certain. There are 15 residues in the CDR3. Between the trimmed V and J ends, which lost 0 bases and 9 bases, there was a span of 12 bases. Germline V gives CDR1 MGHRA, CDR2 YSYEKL. The CDR3 DNA sequence: TGCGCCAGCAGCCAAGAAAGGGTTTCGAGTTCACCCCTCCACTTT. Translation: CASSQERVSSSPLHF.

J is TRBJ2-2 and V is TRBV19; no firm D call. CDR1 is LNHDA and CDR2 is SQIVND in the germline V gene (reference sequence). V shed 6 bases and J shed 6 bases, with 17 bases lying between them. The CDR3 loop spans 15 amino acids. DNA for the CDR3: TGTGCCAGTAGAGTTAGCCGGCAGGTCGCCGGGGAGCTGTTTTTT. Amino acid sequence: CASRVSRQVAGELFF.

The chain couples TRBV5-1 to TRBJ2-1, with 8 bases aligning to TRBD2. The CDR3 is 15 amino acids. CDR1 is SGHRS and CDR2 is YFSETQ in the germline V gene. V was pared by 0 bases and J by 6 bases, with 5 bases of the junction left unmatched. This CDR3 is CASSLGREGSNEQFF. CDR3 coding DNA: TGCGCCAGCAGCTTGGGACGGGAGGGTAGCAATGAGCAGTTCTTC.

Judged by abundance, this clone is medium-sized. Written as DNA, the CDR3 is TGTGCCAGCAGCCACGGTCCATCGACAGGGCCCCCCTACGAGCAGTACTTC. It codes for CASSHGPSTGPPYEQYF. The gene calls are TRBV14 and TRBJ2-7, with TRBD1 matching over 7 bases. The ends lost 3 bases at V and 2 bases at J; junction bases unmatched: 13. The CDR3 covers 17 residues. In germline, CDR1 is SGHDN, CDR2 FVKESK.

The rearrangement joins TRBV11-2 to TRBJ1-4, with a tentative D call TRBD1 (5 bases). The CDR3 consists of 15 residues. The germline V and J ends were trimmed by 0 bases and 6 bases, with 11 bases remaining between them. Germline V gene lookup returns CDR1 SGHAT and CDR2 FQNNGV. CDR3 DNA: TGTGCCAGCAGCTTAGATGGGGCCTTTTATGAAAAACTGTTTTTT. Translating gives CASSLDGAFYEKLFF.

The chain has TRBV19 and TRBJ2-4; D may be TRBD1 (6 bases). The germline gives CDR1 LNHDA, CDR2 SQIVND (reference sequence). The germline V and J ends were trimmed by 5 bases and 0 bases, with 14 bases remaining between them. The CDR3 runs to 16 residues. CDR3 sequence (DNA): TGTGCCAGTAGTCGGACAGCCGCCCTAGCCAAAAACATTCAGTACTTC. This translates into CASSRTAALAKNIQYF.

CDR3 DNA: TGTGCCTGGAGTGGACAGGGAGTTTCGGGCTACACCTTC. Protein: CAWSGQGVSGYTF. The rearrangement joins TRBV30 to TRBJ1-2; 7 positions agree with TRBD1. Germline loops: CDR1 GTSNPN, CDR2 SVGIG (reference sequence). J was trimmed by 8 bases and V by 1 base; bases with no gene match: 7. The CDR3 is 13 residues long.

The CDR3 DNA sequence: TGCGCCAGCAGCTTCGCAGGGACCGAATCAGAGACCCAGTACTTC. Translated: CASSFAGTESETQYF. The chain joins TRBV5-1 to TRBJ2-5; D may be TRBD1 or TRBD2 (5 bases each). The CDR3 covers 15 residues. Trimming shortened V by 2 bases and J by 4 bases, and 15 bases separated the two germline ends. CDR1 SGHRS and CDR2 YFSETQ come from the germline V gene.

This chain connects TRBV5-1 to TRBJ2-4; the D gene is possibly TRBD1 (8 bases). Germline V gives CDR1 SGHRS, CDR2 YFSETQ. The CDR3 extends over 17 amino acids. Trimming removed 4 bases from V and 0 bases from J, with 17 bases in between. CDR3: CASSPLTGEGAKNIQYF. The CDR3 nucleotides read TGCGCCAGCAGCCCACTGACAGGGGAGGGAGCCAAAAACATTCAGTACTTC.

J is TRBJ2-3 and V is TRBV7-9; D gene ambiguous. V was clipped by 4 bases and J by 5 bases, with 22 bases between them. Germline V lookup: CDR1 SEHNR, CDR2 FQNEAQ (reference sequence). The CDR3 totals 17 residues. The CDR3: CASSSRSGPRKGDTQYF. In DNA, the CDR3 is TGTGCCAGCAGCTCCCGCAGTGGACCCCGGAAGGGAGATACGCAGTATTTT.

The rearrangement links TRBV5-8 to TRBJ1-5; TRBD1 is a possible D gene (5 bases). Germline V gene data show CDR1 as SGHTS and CDR2 as YDEGEE. The CDR3 loop spans 13 amino acids. Trimming took 2 bases from V and 4 from J, leaving 7 bases between them. CDR3 amino acids: CASSFEGNQPQHF. For the CDR3, the DNA is TGTGCCAGCAGCTTTGAGGGGAATCAGCCCCAGCATTTT.

The gene calls are TRBV5-4 and TRBJ2-1, with a tentative D call TRBD2 (5 bases). This CDR3 is built from 14 residues. V was clipped by 6 bases and J by 0 bases, with 10 bases between them. The germline V gene encodes CDR1 SGHNT and CDR2 YYREEE (reference sequence). CDR3 DNA: TGTGCCAGCATGAGAGGGAGCTCCTACAATGAGCAGTTCTTC. As protein: CASMRGSSYNEQFF.

This clone is labeled medium-sized. This chain uses TRBV28 with TRBJ1-1; D ambiguous. Germline V gives CDR1 MDHEN, CDR2 SYDVKM. The CDR3 sequence is 13 residues long. Trimming shortened V by 2 bases and J by 3 bases, and 7 bases separated the two germline ends. The CDR3 spells CASSLAGYTEAFF. The CDR3 nucleotides are TGTGCCAGCAGTTTAGCGGGGTACACTGAAGCTTTCTTT.

This chain uses TRBV15 with TRBJ2-3; no reliable D call. CDR1 and CDR2 (germline): LNHNV, YYDKDF (reference sequence). V shed 0 bases and J shed 4 bases, with 8 bases lying between them. This CDR3 contains 14 residues. This chain's CDR3 is CATSREAFSDTQYF. The CDR3 nucleotides read TGTGCCACCAGCAGAGAGGCGTTCTCAGATACGCAGTATTTT.

The chain is built from TRBV27 and TRBJ2-6, with a possible D match to TRBD1 (6 bases). V lost 7 bases and J 0 bases, leaving 19 bases between the germline ends. The CDR3 is 18 residues long. CDR1 is MNHEY and CDR2 is SMNVEV in the germline V gene (reference sequence). CDR3 sequence reads: CASTSQTGGRSGANVLTF. The CDR3 coding sequence is TGTGCCAGCACCAGTCAGACAGGTGGACGCTCTGGGGCCAACGTCCTGACTTTC.

The rearrangement joins TRBV4-1 to TRBJ2-3; D perhaps matches TRBD2 (7 bases). The germline gives CDR1 MGHRA, CDR2 YSYEKL. CDR3 size: 16 residues. Trimming removed 5 bases from V and 1 base from J, with 16 bases in between. The CDR3 loop is CASSKSFGGRTDTQYF. The CDR3 DNA follows: TGCGCCAGCAGCAAAAGTTTCGGGGGGCGCACAGATACGCAGTATTTT.